This T cell receptor (beta chain) was captured in a study of shared clonotypes between healthy human individuals. The overall study: Researchers drew samples from a couple of women and a few men aged 18 to 49. Broader study findings: Larger estimated richness was generally seen in naive subsets than in memory subsets.

Generated by immunoSEQ multiplex PCR, the TCRdb table keeps only in-frame clones and is missing some. The table shows roughly 1 million clones, with around 75% occurring only once. The CDR3 is made up of 15 amino acids. V was trimmed by 4 bases and J by 1 base, leaving 11 bases between them. Germline CDR1 and CDR2: SGHRS and YFSETQ. As for this clone: Its antigen remains unknown.

The study drew its donors from healthy HIV-negative adults without recent acute infections or vaccinations. A CD45RA-negative memory subset and a CD45RA+ naive subset were separated from the CD4+ cells. Sequenced: memory CD4+ T cells sorted from blood. The subset is: CD45RA-negative fraction. V gene TRBV5-1 combines with J gene TRBJ2-2; D may be TRBD1 (6 bases). The sequence came from a man aged 18 to 35 in good health. The CDR3 sequence: CASSDQTGNTGELFF. CDR3 in DNA: TGCGCCAGCAGCGACCAGACAGGGAACACCGGGGAGCTGTTTTTT.